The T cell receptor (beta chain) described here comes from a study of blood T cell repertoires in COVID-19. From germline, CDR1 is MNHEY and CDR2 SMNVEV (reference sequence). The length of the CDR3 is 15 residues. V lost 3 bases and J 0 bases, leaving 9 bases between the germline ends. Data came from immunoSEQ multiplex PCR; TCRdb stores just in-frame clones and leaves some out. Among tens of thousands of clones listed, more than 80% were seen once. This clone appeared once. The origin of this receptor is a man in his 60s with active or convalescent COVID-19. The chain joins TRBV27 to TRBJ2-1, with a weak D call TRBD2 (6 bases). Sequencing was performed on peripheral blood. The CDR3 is CASSLEGTSYNEQFF. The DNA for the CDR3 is TGTGCCAGCAGTTTGGAGGGGACCTCCTACAATGAGCAGTTCTTC.